What follows are 31 T cell receptor beta chains derived from one specimen sequenced in a study. TCRdb passed the 5' RACE reads through MiXCR, listing each CDR3 protein once. This repertoire shows tens of thousands of distinct CDR3 sequences, around 28% found once; its top ten account for roughly 2%. The source material was naive CD4+ T cells sorted from blood. Stated subset: naive CD4+ T cells, CD4+CD45RA+CD25-. The receptors were gathered from a female donor with breast cancer.

V is TRBV6-5 and J is TRBJ1-2; 10 nucleotides line up with TRBD1. V lost 6 bases and J lost 7; bases outside the gene matches: 11. Germline V lookup: CDR1 MNHEY, CDR2 SVGAGI. There are 15 residues in the CDR3. This CDR3 reads CASRPPGQGSIGYTF. The CDR3 DNA reads TGTGCCAGCAGACCACCGGGACAGGGGAGTATTGGCTACACCTTC.

The rearrangement uses TRBV9 and TRBJ1-6, with D unclear. Trimming stripped 4 bases from V and 7 bases from J, with 6 bases between. Per germline, CDR1 SGDLS and CDR2 YYNGEE. The CDR3 has 12 amino acids. CDR3 sequence (DNA): TGTGCCAGCAGCCCTCCCAATTCACCCCTCCACTTT. It translates to CASSPPNSPLHF.

This clonotype was counted at least ten times. This sequence joins TRBV6-6 and TRBJ1-5, with D hard to call. The CDR3 is 15 amino acids. Germline-derived CDR1 and CDR2 are MNHNY and SVGAGI (reference sequence). Trimming left V 4 bases short and J 2 bases short, with 12 bases between. The CDR3 coding sequence is TGTGCCAGCAGTTCCCAAAGAAGTGGCAATCAGCCCCAGCATTTT. This gives the protein CASSSQRSGNQPQHF.

As DNA, the CDR3 is TGTGCCAGCAGTCGTACAGGGCTTACTGAAGCTTTCTTT. Translation gives CASSRTGLTEAFF. The chain is built from TRBV12-3 or TRBV12-4 and TRBJ1-1; D perhaps matches TRBD1 (6 bases). The V gene lost 5 bases and the J gene lost 5 bases, with 12 bases spanning the gap. This CDR3 comprises 13 residues.

This clonotype has a count of ten or more. This chain connects TRBV4-2 to TRBJ2-5, with 10 bases aligning to TRBD2. The CDR3 is made up of 16 amino acids. From germline, CDR1 is LGHNA and CDR2 YNFKEQ. The J segment lost 5 bases and the V segment lost 1 base, leaving 7 bases of the junction unmatched. Here the CDR3 reads CASSQGSGGAVETQYF. For the CDR3, the DNA is TGTGCCAGCAGCCAAGGGAGCGGGGGGGCCGTGGAGACCCAGTACTTC.

This clonotype has a handful of counts. V and J are TRBV4-2 and TRBJ1-2; no definite D call. The ends were cut back, 0 bases at V and 4 bases at J, with 9 bases in the middle. The CDR3 runs to 14 residues. CDR1 is LGHNA and CDR2 is YNFKEQ in the germline V gene. The CDR3 reads CASSQDLTVYGYTF. As DNA, the CDR3 is TGTGCCAGCAGCCAAGATCTCACAGTCTATGGCTACACCTTC.

This clonotype has just a few counts. The J gene is TRBJ2-5, the V gene TRBV10-3, with D perhaps TRBD2 (5 bases). The CDR3 has 13 residues. Trimming pared 0 bases from V and 9 bases from J, leaving 11 bases between. Germline CDR1 reads ENHRY; CDR2 reads SYGVKD. This CDR3 reads CAISESAERAQYF. The DNA for the CDR3 is TGTGCCATCAGTGAGTCAGCAGAGAGGGCCCAGTACTTC.

This clonotype was detected only a few times. The CDR3 sequence is CASSVGLDQPQHF. CDR3 coding DNA: TGTGCCAGCAGCGTAGGGCTTGATCAGCCCCAGCATTTT. The gene calls are TRBV9 and TRBJ1-5; D unresolved. In germline, CDR1 is SGDLS, CDR2 YYNGEE. Trimming pared 0 bases from V and 5 bases from J, leaving 6 bases between. The CDR3 runs 13 residues.

This clonotype has just a few counts. This chain uses TRBV4-1 with TRBJ2-7; tentative D call: TRBD2 (6 bases). The V and J ends lost 4 bases and 4 bases respectively, with 11 bases between them. CDR3 length: 13 residues. The germline gives CDR1 MGHRA, CDR2 YSYEKL. The CDR3 sequence: CASSLPGRYEQYF. In nucleotides, the CDR3 is TGCGCCAGCAGCCTCCCGGGGAGGTACGAGCAGTACTTC.

A few counts support this clonotype. The CDR3 is CAWTPTGTNYGYTF. The CDR3 bases are TGTGCCTGGACCCCGACAGGGACAAACTATGGCTACACCTTC. The chain carries TRBV30 and TRBJ1-2, with 7 positions matching TRBD1. J gave up 2 bases and V 4 bases, and 7 bases lay outside the gene matches. Germline CDR1 GTSNPN, CDR2 SVGIG (reference sequence). CDR3 length equals 14 residues. The full variable domain, with the rest looked up from reference TRBV30 and TRBJ1-2, is SQTIHQWPATLVQPVGSPLSLECTVEGTSNPNLYWYRQAAGRGLQLLFYSVGIGQISSEVPQNLSASRPQDRQFILSSKKLLLSDSGFYLCAWTPTGTNYGYTFGSGTRLTVV.

This chain joins TRBV5-1 and TRBJ1-2, with 7 bases fitting TRBD1. Germline CDR1 and CDR2: SGHRS and YFSETQ. After removal of 4 bases from V and 2 bases from J, the junction contained 11 bases not matched to a gene. The CDR3 runs 16 residues. For the CDR3, the DNA is TGCGCCAGCAGCATGGCCGGACAGGCAACCAACTATGGCTACACCTTC. As protein: CASSMAGQATNYGYTF.

CDR3 protein: CASSVEDRASTGELFF. The CDR3 nucleotides are TGTGCCAGCAGCGTAGAGGACAGGGCGTCCACCGGGGAGCTGTTTTTT. The chain links TRBV9 to TRBJ2-2; 8 nucleotides line up with TRBD1. Trimming took 0 bases from V and 4 from J; bases not matched to a gene: 5. The CDR3 totals 16 residues. Germline V gene sequence: CDR1 SGDLS, CDR2 YYNGEE.

The genes are TRBV5-1 and TRBJ1-3, with D unclear. Per germline, CDR1 SGHRS and CDR2 YFSETQ. The V end lost 0 bases, the J end lost 4 bases, and 5 bases lay between the germline ends. The CDR3 runs to 13 residues. CDR3 DNA sequence: TGCGCCAGCAGCTTGGACCCAGGAAACACCATATATTTT. It codes for CASSLDPGNTIYF. Looking up the rest from reference TRBV5-1 and TRBJ1-3 gives the full variable domain: KAGVTQTPRYLIKTRGQQVTLSCSPISGHRSVSWYQQTPGQGLQFLFEYFSETQRNKGNFPGRFSGRQFSNSRSEMNVSTLELGDSALYLCASSLDPGNTIYFGEGSWLTVV.

This clonotype was counted a few times. The chain uses TRBV7-2 and TRBJ2-5; D is ambiguous. Trimming cost V 1 base and J 2 bases, with 5 bases left between them. In germline, CDR1 is SGHTA, CDR2 FQGNSA. The CDR3 has 13 residues. CDR3 bases: TGTGCCAGCAGCTTAGGACCTCAAGAGACCCAGTACTTC. Translation: CASSLGPQETQYF. Based on the CDR3 plus reference TRBV7-2 and TRBJ2-5, the full variable domain is GAGVSQSPSNKVTEKGKDVELRCDPISGHTALYWYRQSLGQGLEFLIYFQGNSAPDKSGLPSDRFSAERTGGSVSTLTIQRTQQEDSAVYLCASSLGPQETQYFGPGTRLLVL.

This clonotype came up many times. The chain uses TRBV27 and TRBJ2-7, with D possibly TRBD1 on 6 matching bases. The V end lost 5 bases, the J end lost 1 base, and 15 bases lay between the germline ends. Germline V gene lookup returns CDR1 MNHEY and CDR2 SMNVEV (reference sequence). The CDR3 is 15 amino acids. The CDR3 here is CASSTFMGQSYEQYF. As DNA, the CDR3 is TGTGCCAGCAGTACCTTTATGGGACAATCCTACGAGCAGTACTTC.

A remark on this clonotype: This may come from a read error, since a much larger clone is one base off. This rearrangement joins TRBV12-3 or TRBV12-4 to TRBJ1-2; D ambiguous. Trimming took off 6 bases at V and 7 bases at J, with 18 bases between the two ends. The CDR3 extends over 14 amino acids. CDR3 loop: CASSPGMMRGGYTF. In nucleotides, the CDR3 is TGTGCCAGCAGCCCCGGGATGATGCGAGGTGGCTACACCTTC.

This clonotype was seen only a few times. The rearrangement uses TRBV7-2 and TRBJ2-3; D gene unclear. Germline V gene lookup returns CDR1 SGHTA and CDR2 FQGNSA. V lost 5 bases to trimming and J lost 4 bases, with 7 bases between them. This CDR3 is 12 amino acids long. The CDR3 reads CASSRVADTQYF. The CDR3 DNA reads as TGTGCCAGCAGCCGGGTAGCAGATACGCAGTATTTT.

The V call is TRBV7-2, the J call TRBJ2-5; D could derive from TRBD1 or TRBD2 (6 bases each). Germline V gives CDR1 SGHTA, CDR2 FQGNSA. The length of the CDR3 is 15 residues. V was trimmed by 2 bases and J by 4 bases, leaving 14 bases between them. The CDR3 nucleotides are TGTGCCAGCAGCTTAAATAAGGGGGGTGGAGAGACCCAGTACTTC. Amino acid sequence: CASSLNKGGGETQYF.

This clonotype was counted only a few times. The rearrangement uses TRBV6-5 and TRBJ2-2; 10 positions match TRBD2. The CDR3 spans 20 residues. CDR1 and CDR2 (germline): MNHEY, SVGAGI. V lost 6 bases to trimming and J lost 5 bases; unmatched junction nucleotides: 21. CDR3 DNA: TGTGCCAGCAGCCGCTGGGCTAGCGGGAGTGGGAGGAAGCTTACCGGGGAGCTGTTTTTT. Protein sequence: CASSRWASGSGRKLTGELFF.

This clonotype was seen only a few times. The V gene is TRBV4-2, the J gene TRBJ2-7; D may be TRBD1 (5 bases). The V and J ends lost 4 bases and 5 bases respectively, with 12 bases between them. The CDR3 sequence is 13 residues long. Germline V lookup: CDR1 LGHNA, CDR2 YNFKEQ. CDR3 amino acids: CASSRGRVDEQYF. The CDR3 DNA sequence: TGTGCCAGCAGCCGTGGCAGGGTCGACGAGCAGTACTTC.

The V and J genes are TRBV28 and TRBJ1-1; D possibly corresponds to TRBD1 (6 bases). V was shortened by 7 bases and J by 8 bases, with 17 bases between the two germline ends. CDR1 and CDR2 from the germline V gene are MDHEN and SYDVKM. The CDR3 sequence is 13 residues long. The CDR3 loop is CASITRPGQEAFF. CDR3 in DNA: TGTGCCAGCATTACTAGACCGGGACAAGAAGCTTTCTTT. Full variable domain (missing parts from reference TRBV28 and TRBJ1-1): DVKVTQSSRYLVKRTGEKVFLECVQDMDHENMFWYRQDPGLGLRLIYFSYDVKMKEKGDIPEGYSVSREKKERFSLILESASTNQTSMYLCASITRPGQEAFFGQGTRLTVV.

The V gene is TRBV20-1, the J gene TRBJ2-1; D is undetermined. The length of the CDR3 is 12 residues. Germline V gene sequence: CDR1 DFQATT, CDR2 SNEGSKA (reference sequence). Trimming removed 2 bases from V and 5 bases from J, with 7 bases in between. The CDR3 bases are TGCAGTGCTAGATGGGTCGACAATGAGCAGTTCTTC. Its translation is CSARWVDNEQFF.

The chain carries TRBV5-4 and TRBJ2-3; D is ambiguous. The germline CDR1 and CDR2 sequences are SGHNT and YYREEE (reference sequence). The CDR3 is 12 residues long. Trimming pared 0 bases from V and 5 bases from J, leaving 4 bases between. The CDR3 sequence: CASSLAVDTQYF. The CDR3 DNA is TGTGCCAGCAGCTTGGCAGTAGATACGCAGTATTTT.

The V gene is TRBV7-2, the J gene TRBJ1-5; D not certain. This CDR3 spans 14 amino acids. Looked up from germline, CDR1 is SGHTA and CDR2 is FQGNSA. V was cut by 1 base and J by 7 bases, with 11 bases left in between. DNA for the CDR3: TGTGCCAGCAGCTTAGTTTTGGTCGGGCAGCCCCAGCATTTT. Its translation: CASSLVLVGQPQHF.

A few counts support this clonotype. V is TRBV20-1 and J is TRBJ2-1, with no clear D. The CDR3 is made up of 12 amino acids. The germline gives CDR1 DFQATT, CDR2 SNEGSKA (reference sequence). V was trimmed by 6 bases and J by 10 bases, leaving 16 bases between them. CDR3 sequence reads: CSASVGPTEQFF. The CDR3 nucleotides are TGCAGTGCCTCAGTTGGTCCGACAGAGCAGTTCTTC.

This clonotype was seen more than once but under ten times. The CDR3 DNA reads as TGCGCCAGCAGCCAAGAGACCCAGAGCTCCTATAATTCACCCCTCCACTTT. Translation: CASSQETQSSYNSPLHF. V is TRBV4-3 and J is TRBJ1-6; no definite D call. The V end lost 0 bases, the J end lost 0 bases, and 9 bases lay between the germline ends. The CDR3 is 17 residues long. The germline gives CDR1 LGHNA, CDR2 YSLEER.

The rearrangement uses TRBV29-1 and TRBJ2-4, with 9 bases fitting TRBD2. The CDR3 is made up of 15 amino acids. V shed 7 bases, J shed 6 bases, and the junction held 13 bases outside the gene matches. The germline CDR1 and CDR2 sequences are SQVTM and ANQGSEA. Written as DNA, the CDR3 is TGCAGCGGGATAGCGGGGGCCGGGGGAGGAAACATTCAGTACTTC. It is translated as CSGIAGAGGGNIQYF.

The V call is TRBV7-2, the J call TRBJ2-7; D remains ambiguous. Trimming shortened V by 1 base and J by 4 bases, and 8 bases separated the two germline ends. The germline gives CDR1 SGHTA, CDR2 FQGNSA. The CDR3 is 13 amino acids. CDR3 coding DNA: TGTGCCAGCAGCTTAGAAGCTGAATACGAGCAGTACTTC. It codes for CASSLEAEYEQYF.

The rearrangement uses TRBV5-6 and TRBJ1-1; the D is unclear. The germline V and J ends were trimmed by 1 base and 3 bases, with 7 bases remaining between them. The germline CDR1 and CDR2 sequences are SGHDT and YYEEEE. The CDR3 is 13 residues long. The DNA of the CDR3 is TGTGCCAGCAGCTTGAACATACACACTGAAGCTTTCTTT. This gives the protein CASSLNIHTEAFF.

The chain recombines TRBV5-1 with TRBJ1-1; no clear D gene. Trimming left V 4 bases short and J 1 base short, with 20 bases between. CDR1 and CDR2 (germline): SGHRS, YFSETQ. The CDR3 covers 17 residues. The CDR3 DNA sequence: TGCGCCAGCAGCCTCGGCCGTTCCCAAGGTTCGAACACTGAAGCTTTCTTT. Its translation: CASSLGRSQGSNTEAFF. The full variable domain, its missing parts supplied by reference TRBV5-1 and TRBJ1-1, is KAGVTQTPRYLIKTRGQQVTLSCSPISGHRSVSWYQQTPGQGLQFLFEYFSETQRNKGNFPGRFSGRQFSNSRSEMNVSTLELGDSALYLCASSLGRSQGSNTEAFFGQGTRLTVV.

The table lists this clonotype with many counts. The chain employs TRBV2 and TRBJ1-1, with TRBD1 matching 7 bases. The CDR3 consists of 15 residues. Germline assignment: CDR1 SNHLY and CDR2 FYNNEI. Trimming removed 8 bases from V and 10 bases from J; junction bases left unmatched: 19. The CDR3 DNA sequence: TGTGCCAGCCCTTCTTCCCTCACAGGGGAAGGATTAGCTTTCTTT. Translating gives CASPSSLTGEGLAFF.